The following is a T cell receptor (beta chain) sequence with its context. The antigen remains unidentified. After isolation, RNA underwent reverse transcription to generate cDNA as the sequencing template. Assay: immunoSEQ multiplex PCR; the TCRdb copy retains only in-frame clones and omits some. The data show 200,000 or so clones, with roughly two fifths seen just once and around 0.48% held by the top ten. The sample originates from a study of CD8+ T cells in alopecia areata. Study results and caveats: While tofacitinib was given, many expanded lesional clones persisted in scalp and blood.

The treatment denotes: oral pan-JAK inhibitor, 5-10 mg twice daily. This CDR3 comprises 16 residues. The trim removed 5 bases at V and 5 bases at J, leaving 12 bases unmatched. Germline V gives CDR1 SNHLY, CDR2 FYNNEI. The receptor was derived from a human donor with alopecia areata. This chain connects TRBV2 to TRBJ2-7, with TRBD1 identical over 10 bases. The source material was CD4+ T cells sorted from blood, sampled between weeks 30 and 35, from a patient treated with tofacitinib. The CDR3 sequence: CASSLLAGTGAHEQYF. In nucleotides, the CDR3 is TGTGCCAGCAGTCTATTGGCCGGGACAGGGGCCCACGAGCAGTACTTC.